One sample yielded the 20 T cell receptor beta chains listed below, sequenced in a study of T cell responses to AZD1222 COVID-19 vaccine. Data came from immunoSEQ multiplex PCR; TCRdb stores just in-frame clones and leaves some out. The sample contains some 180,000 clones, 94% of which appear only once. The input for sequencing was peripheral blood, taken 28 days after the second AZD1222 dose. These receptors were obtained from an adult who received the AZD1222 COVID-19 vaccine.

V usage is TRBV9 and J usage is TRBJ1-1; tentatively, D is TRBD1 (5 bases). The germline gives CDR1 SGDLS, CDR2 YYNGEE. Trimming took off 0 bases at V and 7 bases at J, with 10 bases between the two ends. The CDR3 length is 13 residues. The CDR3 is CASSVAGWDEAFF. The CDR3 nucleotides are TGTGCCAGCAGCGTAGCAGGGTGGGATGAAGCTTTCTTT.

V is TRBV29-1 and J is TRBJ2-1, with 8 positions matching TRBD2. V was clipped by 6 bases and J by 2 bases; unmatched bases: 9. Germline V CDR1 and CDR2: SQVTM, ANQGSEA. The CDR3 has 15 residues. Written as DNA, the CDR3 is TGCAGCGTCGCAACAGGTAGCGGGACCTACAATGAGCAGTTCTTC. Protein sequence: CSVATGSGTYNEQFF.

This clone was seen a single time. The genes are TRBV4-3 and TRBJ2-1; either TRBD1 or TRBD2 may supply D (5 bases each). The CDR3 contains 17 residues. V was pared by 4 bases and J by 0 bases, with 16 bases between. Germline CDR1 and CDR2: LGHNA and YSLEER. The chain's CDR3 is CASSLYRGGDSYNEQFF. The CDR3 bases are TGCGCCAGCAGCCTCTACCGTGGGGGAGACTCCTACAATGAGCAGTTCTTC.

The chain has TRBV15 and TRBJ1-4, with 10 bases that match TRBD1. Germline CDR1 is LNHNV and CDR2 is YYDKDF (reference sequence). The CDR3 is made up of 16 amino acids. V was pared by 5 bases and J by 7 bases, with 10 bases of the junction left unmatched. This chain's CDR3 is CATSSPGQGVVEKLFF. CDR3 DNA sequence: TGTGCCACCAGCTCCCCTGGACAGGGGGTAGTTGAAAAACTGTTTTTT.

The genes are TRBV5-1 and TRBJ1-2; D call uncertain. The CDR3 sequence is 15 residues long. V lost 4 bases and J lost 7, with 20 bases in between. CDR1 SGHRS and CDR2 YFSETQ come from the germline V gene. The CDR3 nucleotides are TGCGCCAGCAGCGTGAGGGCAGGCCCTGAGGGTGGCTACACCTTC. Amino acids: CASSVRAGPEGGYTF.

The chain has TRBV5-1 and TRBJ2-7; the D is unclear. Trimming removed 5 bases at V and 5 bases at J, with 8 bases between. In germline, CDR1 is SGHRS, CDR2 YFSETQ. This CDR3 contains 11 residues. CDR3 coding DNA: TGCGCCAGCAGTTTTAAAGACGAGCAGTACTTC. Its protein is CASSFKDEQYF.

This chain uses TRBV6-2 or TRBV6-3 with TRBJ1-6; possible D gene TRBD1, 5 bases. Trimming removed 5 bases from V and 8 bases from J, with 16 bases in between. Germline assignment: CDR1 MNHEY and CDR2 SVGEGT. The CDR3 is 15 amino acids. In DNA, the CDR3 is TGTGCCAGCAGTAGGGTCTTCGTCAGGGATTCACCCCTCCACTTT. It codes for CASSRVFVRDSPLHF.

The chain recombines TRBV7-2 with TRBJ2-7; D unresolved. The CDR3 runs to 15 residues. The V gene lost 2 bases and the J gene lost 2 bases, with 13 bases spanning the gap. The V gene's germline CDR1 is SGHTA and CDR2 FQGNSA. CDR3 DNA: TGTGCCAGCAGCTTAAGCGCTAAGGAGACCTACGAGCAGTACTTC. The encoded protein is CASSLSAKETYEQYF.

The rearrangement joins TRBV4-3 to TRBJ1-4, with 7 bases identical to TRBD1. The V segment lost 4 bases and the J segment 8 bases; nucleotides outside the gene matches: 16. The CDR3 is 17 amino acids. CDR1 is LGHNA, CDR2 YSLEER, per germline. The CDR3 region is CASSLTPRQGPREKLFF. CDR3 in DNA: TGCGCCAGCAGCCTGACCCCCCGACAGGGTCCTCGAGAAAAACTGTTTTTT.

This chain connects TRBV7-2 to TRBJ1-1; D not resolved. CDR3 size: 13 residues. Trimming stripped 3 bases from V and 5 bases from J, with 10 bases between. The V gene's germline CDR1 is SGHTA and CDR2 FQGNSA. Here the CDR3 reads CASSFSGRTEAFF. The DNA for the CDR3 is TGTGCCAGCAGCTTCTCCGGAAGGACTGAAGCTTTCTTT.

The CDR3 DNA sequence: TGCGCCAGCAGCCCGGGACAGGGGGTTTACGATGAGCAGTTCTTC. Its protein product is CASSPGQGVYDEQFF. V gene TRBV5-1 combines with J gene TRBJ2-1; 11 bases align to TRBD1. The CDR3 contains 15 residues. J lost 8 bases, V lost 4 bases, and 8 bases had no gene match. Germline V gives CDR1 SGHRS, CDR2 YFSETQ.

The chain combines TRBV5-1 with TRBJ2-1; 14 bases are a match to TRBD2. There are 13 residues in the CDR3. Germline V lookup: CDR1 SGHRS, CDR2 YFSETQ. V lost 7 bases, J lost 10 bases, and 4 bases stayed unmatched. Written as DNA, the CDR3 is TGCGCCAGCGGACTAGCGGGAGGAGGGGAGCAGTTCTTC. Translating gives CASGLAGGGEQFF. Using reference TRBV5-1 and TRBJ2-1 for the parts outside the CDR3, the full variable domain is KAGVTQTPRYLIKTRGQQVTLSCSPISGHRSVSWYQQTPGQGLQFLFEYFSETQRNKGNFPGRFSGRQFSNSRSEMNVSTLELGDSALYLCASGLAGGGEQFFGPGTRLTVL.

This clone was seen once. The genes are TRBV5-4 and TRBJ1-1, with D perhaps matching TRBD1 (5 bases). Trimming left V 0 bases short and J 1 base short, with 19 bases between. Looked up from germline, CDR1 is SGHNT and CDR2 is YYREEE (reference sequence). The CDR3 is 18 residues long. CDR3 sequence reads: CASSLDQGRDLTNTEAFF. Written as DNA, the CDR3 is TGTGCCAGCAGCTTGGATCAGGGCCGAGATTTGACGAACACTGAAGCTTTCTTT.

The J gene is TRBJ2-1, the V gene TRBV4-2; 8 bases line up with TRBD2. The CDR3 spans 17 residues. V gave up 5 bases and J gave up 8 bases; unmatched junction bases: 17. The germline CDR1 and CDR2 sequences are LGHNA and YNFKEQ. The CDR3 loop reads CASSKHSGTRVVDEQFF. The CDR3 DNA is TGTGCCAGCAGCAAACACTCCGGGACTAGAGTCGTGGATGAGCAGTTCTTC.

The chain links TRBV28 to TRBJ1-1; possible D gene TRBD1, 5 bases. Germline V gene sequence: CDR1 MDHEN, CDR2 SYDVKM. V was pared by 3 bases and J by 1 base, with 9 bases between. The CDR3 is made up of 14 amino acids. The CDR3 reads CASSLRQKNTEAFF. In nucleotides, the CDR3 is TGTGCCAGCAGTTTGAGACAGAAGAACACTGAAGCTTTCTTT.

This chain joins TRBV27 and TRBJ2-1; 15 bases align to TRBD2. Looked up from germline, CDR1 is MNHEY and CDR2 is SMNVEV (reference sequence). The CDR3 is 16 residues long. The V segment lost 7 bases and the J segment 4 bases; nucleotides outside the gene matches: 5. CDR3 in DNA: TGTGCCAGCATCGCCGGGACTAGCGGGGGGTACAATGAGCAGTTCTTC. Residues: CASIAGTSGGYNEQFF.

The chain couples TRBV7-6 to TRBJ2-1; maybe TRBD2 (6 bases). The CDR3 is 15 amino acids. Per the germline V gene, CDR1 is SGHVS and CDR2 is FNYEAQ. V was pared by 1 base and J by 4 bases, with 11 bases between. This chain's CDR3 is CASSLVAGGYNEQFF. The CDR3 DNA reads TGTGCCAGCAGCTTAGTGGCCGGGGGATACAATGAGCAGTTCTTC.

The rearrangement uses TRBV4-2 and TRBJ1-2; a weak D match, TRBD1 (5 bases). Germline lookup yields CDR1 LGHNA and CDR2 YNFKEQ. Trimming removed 5 bases at V and 8 bases at J, with 24 bases between. This CDR3 comprises 16 residues. The CDR3 sequence is CASSSYQIQEVEGYTF. The CDR3 nucleotides read TGTGCCAGCAGCTCCTACCAGATACAGGAGGTGGAAGGCTACACCTTC.

As DNA, the CDR3 is TGTGCCAGCAGTTCGGGACTAGCGGGATACAATGAGCAGTTCTTC. Translation: CASSSGLAGYNEQFF. The V and J genes are TRBV28 and TRBJ2-1; TRBD2 matches at 13 bases. Germline CDR1 is MDHEN and CDR2 is SYDVKM. The CDR3 has 15 residues. Losses at the gene ends were 4 bases for V and 4 bases for J; bases not matched to a gene: 1.

This clone was counted a single time. V and J are TRBV7-3 and TRBJ2-7; D gene uncertain. The CDR3 sequence is 13 residues long. The germline gives CDR1 SGHTA, CDR2 FQGTGA. V was pared by 2 bases and J by 0 bases, with 5 bases between. The CDR3 bases are TGTGCCAGCAGCTTATACAGCTCCTACGAGCAGTACTTC. Residues: CASSLYSSYEQYF.